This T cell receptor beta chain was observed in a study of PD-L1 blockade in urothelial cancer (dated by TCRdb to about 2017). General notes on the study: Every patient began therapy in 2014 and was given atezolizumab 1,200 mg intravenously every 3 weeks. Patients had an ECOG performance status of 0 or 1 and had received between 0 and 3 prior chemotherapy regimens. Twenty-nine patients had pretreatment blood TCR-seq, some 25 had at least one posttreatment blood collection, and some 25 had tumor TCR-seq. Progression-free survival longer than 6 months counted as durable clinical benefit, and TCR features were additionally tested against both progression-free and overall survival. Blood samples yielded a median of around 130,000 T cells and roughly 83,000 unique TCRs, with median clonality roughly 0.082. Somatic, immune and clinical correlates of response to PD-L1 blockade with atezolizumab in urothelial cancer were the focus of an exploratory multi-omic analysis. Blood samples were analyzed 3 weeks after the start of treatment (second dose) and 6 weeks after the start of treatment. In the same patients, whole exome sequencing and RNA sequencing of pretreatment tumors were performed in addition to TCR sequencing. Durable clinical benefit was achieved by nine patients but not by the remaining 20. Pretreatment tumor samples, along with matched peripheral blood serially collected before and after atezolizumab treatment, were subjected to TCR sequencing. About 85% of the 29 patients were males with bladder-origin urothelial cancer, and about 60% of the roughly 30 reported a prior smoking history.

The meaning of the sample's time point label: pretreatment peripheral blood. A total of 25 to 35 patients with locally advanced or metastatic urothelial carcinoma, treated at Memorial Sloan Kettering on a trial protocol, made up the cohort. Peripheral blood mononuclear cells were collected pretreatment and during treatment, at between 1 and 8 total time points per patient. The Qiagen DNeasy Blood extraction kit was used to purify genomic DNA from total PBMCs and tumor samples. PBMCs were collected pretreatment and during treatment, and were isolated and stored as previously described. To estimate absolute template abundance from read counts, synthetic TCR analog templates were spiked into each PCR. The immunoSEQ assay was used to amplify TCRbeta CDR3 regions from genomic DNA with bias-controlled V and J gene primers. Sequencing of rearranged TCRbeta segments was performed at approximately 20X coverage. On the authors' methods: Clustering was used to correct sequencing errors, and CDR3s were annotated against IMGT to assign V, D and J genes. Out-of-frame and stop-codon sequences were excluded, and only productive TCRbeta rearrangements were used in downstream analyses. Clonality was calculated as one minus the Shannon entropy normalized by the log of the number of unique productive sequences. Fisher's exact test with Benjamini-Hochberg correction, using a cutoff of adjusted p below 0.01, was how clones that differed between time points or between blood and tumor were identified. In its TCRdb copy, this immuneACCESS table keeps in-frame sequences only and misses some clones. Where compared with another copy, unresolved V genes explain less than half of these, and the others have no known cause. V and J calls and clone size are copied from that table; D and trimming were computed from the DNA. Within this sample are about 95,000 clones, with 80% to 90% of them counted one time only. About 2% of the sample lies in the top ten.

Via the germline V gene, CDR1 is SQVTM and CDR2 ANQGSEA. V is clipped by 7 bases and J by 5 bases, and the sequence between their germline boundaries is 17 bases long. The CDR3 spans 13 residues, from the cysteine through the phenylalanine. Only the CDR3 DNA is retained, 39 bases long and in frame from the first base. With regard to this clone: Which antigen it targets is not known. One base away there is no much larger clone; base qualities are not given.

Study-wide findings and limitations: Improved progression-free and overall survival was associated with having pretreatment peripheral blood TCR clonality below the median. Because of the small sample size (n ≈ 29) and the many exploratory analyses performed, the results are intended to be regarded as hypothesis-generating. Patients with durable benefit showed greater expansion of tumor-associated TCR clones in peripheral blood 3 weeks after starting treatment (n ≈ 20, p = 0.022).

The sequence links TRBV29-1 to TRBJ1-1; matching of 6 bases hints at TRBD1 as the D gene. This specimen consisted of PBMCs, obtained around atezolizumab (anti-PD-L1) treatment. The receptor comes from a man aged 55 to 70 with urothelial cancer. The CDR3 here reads CSARGGGGTEAFF. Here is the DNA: TGCAGCGCAAGGGGGGGCGGGGGAACTGAAGCTTTCTTT.